These 26 T cell receptor beta chains were sequenced from one sample in a study of PD-1 blockade in classical Hodgkin lymphoma. Clones were read by immunoSEQ multiplex PCR, and TCRdb kept only the in-frame ones, dropping some. The table shows 20,000 or so clones, with around 85% occurring only once. Brentuximab vedotin exposure varied among the patients, all of whom had relapsed after autologous stem cell transplantation. Specimen: peripheral blood mononuclear cells (PBMCs), collected at baseline. Every receptor here comes from a human donor with classical Hodgkin lymphoma.

This sequence joins TRBV7-9 and TRBJ1-1; perhaps TRBD1 as D (5 bases). Trimming pared 7 bases from V and 6 bases from J, leaving 15 bases between. The germline gives CDR1 SEHNR, CDR2 FQNEAQ (reference sequence). This CDR3 is 13 amino acids long. CDR3 protein: CASNGGVRAEAFF. DNA of the CDR3: TGTGCCAGCAACGGGGGGGTTAGGGCTGAAGCTTTCTTT. Using reference TRBV7-9 and TRBJ1-1 for the parts outside the CDR3, the full variable domain is DTGVSQNPRHKITKRGQNVTFRCDPISEHNRLYWYRQTLGQGPEFLTYFQNEAQLEKSRLLSDRFSAERPKGSFSTLEIQRTEQGDSAMYLCASNGGVRAEAFFGQGTRLTVV.

In its sample, this clone was seen once. The V call is TRBV6-4, the J call TRBJ2-1, with 7 bases aligning to TRBD1. The J segment lost 9 bases and the V segment lost 6 bases, leaving 2 bases of the junction unmatched. The CDR3 is made up of 11 amino acids. The germline gives CDR1 MRHNA, CDR2 SNTAGT. The CDR3: CASRQGSEQFF. The CDR3 coding sequence is TGTGCCAGCAGACAGGGGAGTGAGCAGTTCTTC.

The V and J genes are TRBV19 and TRBJ2-5; 10 bases are shared with TRBD1. CDR1 and CDR2 (germline): LNHDA, SQIVND (reference sequence). The CDR3 consists of 14 residues. V dropped 5 bases and J dropped 2; count of bases not matched to a gene: 2. The CDR3 DNA reads as TGTGCCAGTAGTCGGGACAGGGGTCAAGAGACCCAGTACTTC. Encoded protein: CASSRDRGQETQYF.

J is TRBJ2-7 and V is TRBV7-2; tentatively, D is TRBD2 (5 bases). Germline V gene sequence: CDR1 SGHTA, CDR2 FQGNSA. Trimming left V 3 bases short and J 4 bases short, with 16 bases between. The CDR3 has 15 amino acids. For the CDR3, the DNA is TGTGCCAGCAGCTTCGGAGGCGGGCGAGATTACGAGCAGTACTTC. As protein: CASSFGGGRDYEQYF. The variable domain in full, completed from reference TRBV7-2 and TRBJ2-7, reads GAGVSQSPSNKVTEKGKDVELRCDPISGHTALYWYRQSLGQGLEFLIYFQGNSAPDKSGLPSDRFSAERTGGSVSTLTIQRTQQEDSAVYLCASSFGGGRDYEQYFGPGTRLTVT.

The V gene is TRBV19, the J gene TRBJ2-3, with 8 nucleotides matching TRBD2. Unmatched junction bases numbered 4, after V lost 5 bases and J lost 0 bases. CDR3 length equals 15 residues. Looked up from germline, CDR1 is LNHDA and CDR2 is SQIVND (reference sequence). The CDR3 DNA reads TGTGCCAGTAGTGCGGGGGGCGGGAGCACAGATACGCAGTATTTT. Its translation is CASSAGGGSTDTQYF.

This chain joins TRBV21-1 and TRBJ2-1; the DNA was not compared with TRBD2, the D call given in the table. TRBV21-1 is described as a pseudogene. This CDR3 is 13 amino acids long. CDR3 sequence (DNA): TGTGCCAGCAGCCTGCGGGGGGGCAATGAGCAGTTCTTC. It yields the protein CASSLRGGNEQFF.

The chain uses TRBV15 and TRBJ1-1; D remains unclear. Germline V lookup: CDR1 LNHNV, CDR2 YYDKDF (reference sequence). CDR3 length equals 16 residues. The V and J ends lost 4 bases and 3 bases respectively, with 18 bases between them. CDR3 nucleotides: TGTGCCACCAGCATCGGAGAGGGAGGGCTTCACACTGAAGCTTTCTTT. Translation gives CATSIGEGGLHTEAFF. Drawing the rest from reference TRBV15 and TRBJ1-1, the complete variable domain is DAMVIQNPRYQVTQFGKPVTLSCSQTLNHNVMYWYQQKSSQAPKLLFHYYDKDFNNEADTPDNFQSRRPNTSFCFLDIRSPGLGDTAMYLCATSIGEGGLHTEAFFGQGTRLTVV.

The chain recombines TRBV6-1 with TRBJ2-7, with D unclear. Trimming took 0 bases from V and 2 from J, leaving 11 bases between them. The CDR3 is 15 residues long. The germline V gene encodes CDR1 MNHNS and CDR2 SASEGT. CDR3 in amino acids: CASSEAAGGTYEQYF. CDR3 sequence (DNA): TGTGCCAGCAGTGAAGCAGCCGGCGGAACCTACGAGCAGTACTTC.

The chain joins TRBV4-3 to TRBJ2-1; TRBD2 might be the D (6 bases). The CDR3 has 16 residues. CDR1 and CDR2 from the germline V gene are LGHNA and YSLEER. With 0 bases removed from V and 0 bases from J, the gap between germline ends came to 9 bases. Here the CDR3 reads CASSQDAGTSYNEQFF. In nucleotides, the CDR3 is TGCGCCAGCAGCCAAGATGCGGGGACCTCCTACAATGAGCAGTTCTTC.

This chain uses TRBV7-2 with TRBJ1-4; D remains unclear. The CDR3 has 17 residues. Between the trimmed V and J ends, which lost 4 bases and 0 bases, there was a span of 15 bases. Germline-derived CDR1 and CDR2 are SGHTA and FQGNSA. CDR3 residues: CASSSFTVRATNEKLFF. Written as DNA, the CDR3 is TGTGCCAGCAGCTCGTTCACTGTCCGAGCAACTAATGAAAAACTGTTTTTT.

The V and J genes are TRBV7-3 and TRBJ2-7; 9 positions agree with TRBD1. CDR3 length: 18 amino acids. Germline CDR1 SGHTA, CDR2 FQGTGA. Trimming cost V 0 bases and J 2 bases; bases outside gene matches: 11. The DNA of the CDR3 is TGTGCCAGCAGCTTAACCTTACCCCGGGACAGGGACACCTACGAGCAGTACTTC. This gives the protein CASSLTLPRDRDTYEQYF.

This chain links TRBV7-8 with TRBJ2-6; TRBD1 might be the D (6 bases). Trimming pared 6 bases from V and 0 bases from J, leaving 21 bases between. Germline CDR1 SGHVS, CDR2 FQNEAQ. The CDR3 covers 19 residues. This CDR3 is CASRSPPGAHYSGANVLTF. CDR3 nucleotides: TGTGCCAGCAGGTCTCCGCCAGGGGCTCATTACTCTGGGGCCAACGTCCTGACTTTC.

V and J are TRBV28 and TRBJ1-1; D is uncertain. The germline V gene encodes CDR1 MDHEN and CDR2 SYDVKM. This CDR3 contains 13 residues. The ends were cut back, 5 bases at V and 0 bases at J, with 7 bases in the middle. The CDR3 spells CASSPQLNTEAFF. In DNA form, the CDR3 reads TGTGCCAGCAGTCCTCAGTTGAACACTGAAGCTTTCTTT.

The CDR3 DNA reads TGTGCCAGCAGCGTAGAGAGGGGAGAGACCCAGTACTTC. This codes for CASSVERGETQYF. V is TRBV9 and J is TRBJ2-5; D might be TRBD1 or TRBD2, each matching 5 bases. V lost 0 bases and J lost 4, with 7 bases in between. The CDR3 runs to 13 residues. Germline CDR1 reads SGDLS; CDR2 reads YYNGEE.

This sequence joins TRBV18 and TRBJ2-2; D is perhaps TRBD1 (5 bases). This CDR3 comprises 18 residues. Trimming took off 0 bases at V and 2 bases at J, with 16 bases between the two ends. Germline values: CDR1 KGHSH, CDR2 LQKENI. Here the CDR3 DNA reads TGTGCCAGCTCACCACCTGGTAGGACATGGGGAAACACCGGGGAGCTGTTTTTT. Encoded protein: CASSPPGRTWGNTGELFF.

A few counts support this clone. The rearrangement uses TRBV19 and TRBJ2-5; 7 bases map to TRBD1. Per germline, CDR1 LNHDA and CDR2 SQIVND (reference sequence). J lost 0 bases, V lost 5 bases, and 6 bases had no gene match. The CDR3 sequence is 15 residues long. The DNA of the CDR3 is TGTGCCAGTAGTCCCTGGGACAGAGACCAAGAGACCCAGTACTTC. Amino acids: CASSPWDRDQETQYF.

The chain combines TRBV7-6 with TRBJ2-1; D not resolved. The germline V and J ends were trimmed by 1 base and 6 bases, with 4 bases remaining between them. The CDR3 is 12 residues long. The V gene's germline CDR1 is SGHVS and CDR2 FNYEAQ. CDR3 DNA sequence: TGTGCCAGCAGCTTAGAGGGCAATGAGCAGTTCTTC. Protein product: CASSLEGNEQFF.

V is TRBV7-2 and J is TRBJ2-1; possibly TRBD2 for D (6 bases). V lost 0 bases, J lost 7 bases, and 16 bases lay in between. CDR3 length: 16 residues. Germline-derived CDR1 and CDR2 are SGHTA and FQGNSA. The CDR3 sequence: CASSLAAGRERNEQFF. CDR3 nucleotide sequence: TGTGCCAGCAGCTTAGCAGCGGGCAGGGAGAGGAATGAGCAGTTCTTC.

The chain uses TRBV10-3 and TRBJ2-3, with TRBD2 identical over 7 bases. V dropped 5 bases and J dropped 1; count of bases not matched to a gene: 9. Looked up from germline, CDR1 is ENHRY and CDR2 is SYGVKD. The CDR3 contains 16 residues. The CDR3 DNA follows: TGTGCCATCAGTCCGGCGGGCGGGGGTGGCACAGATACGCAGTATTTT. It codes for CAISPAGGGGTDTQYF.

V is TRBV13 and J is TRBJ1-2; D remains unclear. CDR1 is PRHDT, CDR2 FYEKMQ, per germline (reference sequence). The length of the CDR3 is 12 residues. V lost 0 bases and J lost 12, with 11 bases in between. This chain's CDR3 is CASSLGANDDTF. In nucleotides, the CDR3 is TGTGCCAGCAGCTTAGGGGCAAACGATGACACCTTC.

The V call is TRBV7-2, the J call TRBJ2-1; 9 nucleotides line up with TRBD2. The V segment lost 3 bases and the J segment 8 bases; nucleotides outside the gene matches: 14. Germline CDR1 SGHTA, CDR2 FQGNSA. The CDR3 sequence is 17 residues long. In DNA form, the CDR3 reads TGTGCCAGCAGCTTTTTCCGGCTAGCGGGGCCGAGGGATGAGCAGTTCTTC. Translating it yields CASSFFRLAGPRDEQFF.

V usage is TRBV7-2 and J usage is TRBJ1-5, with 9 bases identical to TRBD1. Germline CDR1 SGHTA, CDR2 FQGNSA. The CDR3 spans 19 residues. Trimming at V came to 1 base and at J to 2 bases, leaving 12 bases not matched to a gene. In DNA form, the CDR3 reads TGTGCCAGCAGCTTAGTCGCAATAACCGGGACAGGGCGCAATCAGCCCCAGCATTTT. Protein sequence: CASSLVAITGTGRNQPQHF.

The chain uses TRBV19 and TRBJ1-1; the D gene is possibly TRBD1 (6 bases). The ends were cut back, 5 bases at V and 5 bases at J, with 18 bases in the middle. Germline lookup yields CDR1 LNHDA and CDR2 SQIVND (reference sequence). The CDR3 sequence is 15 residues long. The CDR3 coding sequence is TGTGCCAGTAGTTCGGGGGGCGCGGGGAAAACTGAAGCTTTCTTT. This codes for CASSSGGAGKTEAFF.

V and J are TRBV2 and TRBJ2-5; D may be TRBD2 (6 bases). This CDR3 is built from 15 residues. V lost 2 bases and J 2 bases, leaving 12 bases between the germline ends. From germline, CDR1 is SNHLY and CDR2 FYNNEI. The CDR3 reads CASSERVGTQETQYF. The CDR3 DNA is TGTGCCAGCAGTGAAAGGGTAGGGACTCAAGAGACCCAGTACTTC.

The chain uses TRBV28 and TRBJ2-1; no reliable D call. CDR3 length: 15 amino acids. Germline values: CDR1 MDHEN, CDR2 SYDVKM. V lost 4 bases, J lost 7 bases, and 17 bases lay in between. The CDR3 loop reads CASSSRRIPRNEQFF. The CDR3 region has the DNA TGTGCCAGCAGTTCTAGACGGATCCCAAGGAATGAGCAGTTCTTC.

This clone was seen a few times. The chain recombines TRBV15 with TRBJ1-3, with TRBD1 matching 7 bases. The CDR3 is 20 amino acids. Germline CDR1 is LNHNV and CDR2 is YYDKDF (reference sequence). Trimming removed 0 bases from V and 0 bases from J; junction bases left unmatched: 14. CDR3 sequence (DNA): TGTGCCACCAGCAGAGATCTAGGGCAGGGGGGCCGAGGCTCTGGAAACACCATATATTTT. This codes for CATSRDLGQGGRGSGNTIYF.